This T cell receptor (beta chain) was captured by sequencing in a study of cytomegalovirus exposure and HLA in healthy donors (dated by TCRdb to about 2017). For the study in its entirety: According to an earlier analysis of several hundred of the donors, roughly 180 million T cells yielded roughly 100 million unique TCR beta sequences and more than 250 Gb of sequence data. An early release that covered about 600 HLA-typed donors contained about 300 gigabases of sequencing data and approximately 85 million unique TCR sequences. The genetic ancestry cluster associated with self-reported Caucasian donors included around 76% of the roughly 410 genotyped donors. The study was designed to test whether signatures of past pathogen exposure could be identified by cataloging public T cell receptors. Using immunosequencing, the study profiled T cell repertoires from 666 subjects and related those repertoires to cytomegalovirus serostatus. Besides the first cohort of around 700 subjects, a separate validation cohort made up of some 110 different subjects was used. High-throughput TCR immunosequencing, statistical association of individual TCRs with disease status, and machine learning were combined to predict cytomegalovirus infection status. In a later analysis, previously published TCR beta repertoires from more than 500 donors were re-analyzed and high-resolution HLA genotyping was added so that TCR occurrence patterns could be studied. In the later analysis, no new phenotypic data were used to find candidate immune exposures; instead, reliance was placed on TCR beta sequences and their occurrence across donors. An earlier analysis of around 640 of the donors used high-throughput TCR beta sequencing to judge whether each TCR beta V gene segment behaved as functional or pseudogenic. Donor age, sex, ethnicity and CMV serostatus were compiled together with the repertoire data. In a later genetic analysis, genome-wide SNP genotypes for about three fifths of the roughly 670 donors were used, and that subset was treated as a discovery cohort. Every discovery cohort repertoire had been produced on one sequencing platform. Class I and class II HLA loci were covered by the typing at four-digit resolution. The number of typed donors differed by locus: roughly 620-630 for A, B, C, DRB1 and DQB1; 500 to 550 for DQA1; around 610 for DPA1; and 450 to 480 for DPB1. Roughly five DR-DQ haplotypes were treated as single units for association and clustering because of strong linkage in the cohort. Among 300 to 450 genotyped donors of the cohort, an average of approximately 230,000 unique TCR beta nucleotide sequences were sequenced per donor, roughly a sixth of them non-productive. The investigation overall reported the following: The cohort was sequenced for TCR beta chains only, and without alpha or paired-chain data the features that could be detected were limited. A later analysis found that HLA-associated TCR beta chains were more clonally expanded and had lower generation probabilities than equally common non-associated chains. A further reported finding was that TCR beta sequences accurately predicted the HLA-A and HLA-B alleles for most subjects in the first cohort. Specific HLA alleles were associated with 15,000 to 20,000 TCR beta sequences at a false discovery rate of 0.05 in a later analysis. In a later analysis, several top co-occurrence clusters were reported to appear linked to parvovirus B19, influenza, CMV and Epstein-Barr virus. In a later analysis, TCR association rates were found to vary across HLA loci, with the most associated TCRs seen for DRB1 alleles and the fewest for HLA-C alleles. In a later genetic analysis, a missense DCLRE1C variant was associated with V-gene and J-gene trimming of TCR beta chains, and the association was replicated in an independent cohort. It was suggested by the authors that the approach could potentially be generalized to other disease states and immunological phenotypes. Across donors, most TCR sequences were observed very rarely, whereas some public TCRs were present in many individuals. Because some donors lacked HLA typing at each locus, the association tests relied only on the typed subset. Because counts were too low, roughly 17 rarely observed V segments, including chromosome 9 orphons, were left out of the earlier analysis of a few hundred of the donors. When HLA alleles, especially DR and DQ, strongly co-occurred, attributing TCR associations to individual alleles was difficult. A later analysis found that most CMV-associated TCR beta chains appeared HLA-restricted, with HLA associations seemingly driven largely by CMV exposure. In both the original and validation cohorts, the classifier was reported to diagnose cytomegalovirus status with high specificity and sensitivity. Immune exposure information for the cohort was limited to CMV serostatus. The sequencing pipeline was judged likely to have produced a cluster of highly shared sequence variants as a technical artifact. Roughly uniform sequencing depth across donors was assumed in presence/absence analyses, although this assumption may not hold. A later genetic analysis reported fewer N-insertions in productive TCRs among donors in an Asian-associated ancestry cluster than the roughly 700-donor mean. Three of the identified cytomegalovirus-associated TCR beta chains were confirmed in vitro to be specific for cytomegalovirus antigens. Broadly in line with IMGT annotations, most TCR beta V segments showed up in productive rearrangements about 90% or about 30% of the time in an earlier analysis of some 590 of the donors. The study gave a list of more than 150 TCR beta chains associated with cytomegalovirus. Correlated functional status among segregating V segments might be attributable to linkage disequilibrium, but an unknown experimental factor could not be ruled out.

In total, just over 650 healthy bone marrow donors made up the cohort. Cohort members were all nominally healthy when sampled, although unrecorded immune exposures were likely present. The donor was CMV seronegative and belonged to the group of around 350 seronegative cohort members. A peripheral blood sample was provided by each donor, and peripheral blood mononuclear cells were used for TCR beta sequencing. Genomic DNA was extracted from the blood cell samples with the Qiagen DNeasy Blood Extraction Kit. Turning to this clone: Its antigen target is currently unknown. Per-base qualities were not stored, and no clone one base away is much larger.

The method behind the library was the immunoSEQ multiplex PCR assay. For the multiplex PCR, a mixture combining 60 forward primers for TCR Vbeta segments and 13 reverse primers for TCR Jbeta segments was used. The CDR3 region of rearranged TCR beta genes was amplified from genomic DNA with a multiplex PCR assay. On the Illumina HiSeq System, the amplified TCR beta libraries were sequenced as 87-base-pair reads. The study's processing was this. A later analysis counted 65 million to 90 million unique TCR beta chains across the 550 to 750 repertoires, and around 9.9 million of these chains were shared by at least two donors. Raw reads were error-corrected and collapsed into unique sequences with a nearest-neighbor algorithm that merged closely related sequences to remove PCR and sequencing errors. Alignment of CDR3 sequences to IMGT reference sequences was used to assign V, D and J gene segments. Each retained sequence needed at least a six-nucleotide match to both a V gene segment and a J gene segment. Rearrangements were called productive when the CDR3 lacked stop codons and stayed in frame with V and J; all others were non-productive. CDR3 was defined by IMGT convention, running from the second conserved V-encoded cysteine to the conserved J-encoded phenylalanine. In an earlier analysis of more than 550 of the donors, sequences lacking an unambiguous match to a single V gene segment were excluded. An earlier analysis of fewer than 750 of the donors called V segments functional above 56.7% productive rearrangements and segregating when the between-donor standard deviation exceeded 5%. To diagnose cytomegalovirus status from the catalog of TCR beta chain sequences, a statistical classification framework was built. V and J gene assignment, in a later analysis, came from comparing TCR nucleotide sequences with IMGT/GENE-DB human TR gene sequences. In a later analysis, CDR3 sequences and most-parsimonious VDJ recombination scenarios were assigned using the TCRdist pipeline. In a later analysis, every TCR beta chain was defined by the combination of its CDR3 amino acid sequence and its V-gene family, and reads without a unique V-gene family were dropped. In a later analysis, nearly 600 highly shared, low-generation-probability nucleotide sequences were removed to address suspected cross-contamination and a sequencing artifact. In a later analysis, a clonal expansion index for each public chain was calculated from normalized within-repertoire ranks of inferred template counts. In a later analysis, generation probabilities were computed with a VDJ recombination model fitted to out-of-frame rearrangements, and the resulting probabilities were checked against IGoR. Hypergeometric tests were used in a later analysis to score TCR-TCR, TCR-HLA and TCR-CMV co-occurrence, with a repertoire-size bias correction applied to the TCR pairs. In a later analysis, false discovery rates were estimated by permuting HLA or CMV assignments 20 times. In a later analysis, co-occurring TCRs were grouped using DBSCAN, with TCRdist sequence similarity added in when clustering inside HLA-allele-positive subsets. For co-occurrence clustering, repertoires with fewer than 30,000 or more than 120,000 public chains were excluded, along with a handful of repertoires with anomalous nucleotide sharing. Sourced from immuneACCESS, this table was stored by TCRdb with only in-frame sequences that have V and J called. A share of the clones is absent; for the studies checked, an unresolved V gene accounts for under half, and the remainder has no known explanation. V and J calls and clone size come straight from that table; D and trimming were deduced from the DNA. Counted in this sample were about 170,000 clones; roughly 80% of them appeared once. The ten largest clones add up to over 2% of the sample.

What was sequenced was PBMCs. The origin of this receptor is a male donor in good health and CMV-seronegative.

The CDR3 region: CASSSQRRVSRVGTGELFF. The nucleotides are TGTGCCAGCAGCTCCCAGAGAAGAGTATCCAGGGTGGGCACCGGGGAGCTGTTTTTT. The V and J segments used are TRBV11-2 and TRBJ2-2; the D region possibly corresponds to TRBD1 (5 bases align). Based on the germline V gene, the CDR1 and CDR2 sequences are SGHAT and FQNNGV. Between the V and J ends, shortened by 4 bases and 4 bases respectively, the junction contains 25 bases. The CDR3 holds 19 amino acids from the cysteine to the phenylalanine. The sequence is cut down to CDR3 DNA, 57 bases in frame from base 1.